This entry lists 19 T cell receptor beta chains sequenced from one sample in a study of OX40 agonist ivuxolimab in advanced cancers. Libraries were prepared by immunoSEQ multiplex PCR; TCRdb keeps only in-frame clonotypes and omits some of them. The sample contains about 100,000 clones, about 90% of which appear only once. The sequences come from CD4+ or CD8+ T cells sorted from blood, collected in a trial of the OX40 agonist ivuxolimab. These receptors originate from an adult with an advanced solid tumor such as melanoma, head and neck, liver or kidney cancer.

This chain links TRBV2 with TRBJ2-7; the match to TRBD1 covers 7 bases. CDR1 and CDR2 (germline): SNHLY, FYNNEI. The CDR3 has 12 residues. V lost 6 bases, J lost 2 bases, and 1 base stayed unmatched. The DNA for the CDR3 is TGTGCCAGCAGACAGGGGCCCTACGAGCAGTACTTC. Translated, it gives CASRQGPYEQYF. Using reference TRBV2 and TRBJ2-7 for the parts outside the CDR3, the full variable domain is EPEVTQTPSHQVTQMGQEVILRCVPISNHLYFYWYRQILGQKVEFLVSFYNNEISEKSEIFDDQFSVERPDGSNFTLKIRSTKLEDSAMYFCASRQGPYEQYFGPGTRLTVT.

The genes are TRBV7-9 and TRBJ2-7; no definite D call. There are 12 residues in the CDR3. The germline CDR1 and CDR2 sequences are SEHNR and FQNEAQ (reference sequence). With 5 bases removed from V and 6 bases from J, the gap between germline ends came to 11 bases. CDR3 residues: CASSTPYGEQYF. In DNA, the CDR3 is TGTGCCAGCAGCACCCCTTATGGCGAGCAGTACTTC.

V is TRBV9 and J is TRBJ2-3, with D unclear. With 0 bases removed from V and 5 bases from J, the gap between germline ends came to 7 bases. Germline CDR1 reads SGDLS; CDR2 reads YYNGEE. This CDR3 spans 13 amino acids. The CDR3 protein is CASSVGQQDTQYF. The CDR3 DNA is TGTGCCAGCAGCGTAGGTCAGCAAGATACGCAGTATTTT.

The V call is TRBV4-1, the J call TRBJ2-1; possibly TRBD1 or TRBD2 for D (5 bases each). Trimming pared 4 bases from V and 1 base from J, leaving 17 bases between. This CDR3 is built from 17 residues. Looked up from germline, CDR1 is MGHRA and CDR2 is YSYEKL. In DNA, the CDR3 is TGCGCCAGCAGCCTCCGTGGGGGACCCCTGTCCTACAATGAGCAGTTCTTC. This encodes CASSLRGGPLSYNEQFF.

The chain recombines TRBV7-8 with TRBJ2-7; the match to TRBD2 covers 7 bases. The J segment lost 0 bases and the V segment lost 7 bases, leaving 6 bases of the junction unmatched. Germline CDR1 is SGHVS and CDR2 is FQNEAQ. This CDR3 is built from 14 residues. CDR3 protein: CASTRGTNSYEQYF. CDR3 sequence (DNA): TGTGCCAGCACCAGAGGGACTAACTCCTACGAGCAGTACTTC. The full variable domain, rest sourced from reference TRBV7-8 and TRBJ2-7, is GAGVSQSPRYKVAKRGQDVALRCDPISGHVSLFWYQQALGQGPEFLTYFQNEAQLDKSGLPSDRFFAERPEGSVSTLKIQRTQQEDSAVYLCASTRGTNSYEQYFGPGTRLTVT.

This clone was seen a few times. The chain combines TRBV19 with TRBJ2-7, with D tentatively TRBD1 (5 bases). Trimming left V 6 bases short and J 7 bases short, with 19 bases between. This CDR3 has 14 residues. CDR1 and CDR2 from the germline V gene are LNHDA and SQIVND (reference sequence). CDR3 sequence: CASRRGGIGTEQYF. The DNA of the CDR3 is TGTGCCAGTAGAAGGGGTGGGATTGGTACGGAGCAGTACTTC.

This sequence joins TRBV21-1 and TRBJ2-7. TRBV21-1 is recorded as a pseudogene. This CDR3 is built from 15 residues. CDR3 DNA: TGTGCCAGCAGCATTTTGGGGACGCCCCGTCCGGAGCAGTACTTC. As protein: CASSILGTPRPEQYF.

The chain employs TRBV2 and TRBJ2-5, with D maybe TRBD2 (5 bases). The CDR3 has 12 amino acids. V lost 8 bases to trimming and J lost 5 bases, with 12 bases between them. From germline, CDR1 is SNHLY and CDR2 FYNNEI. The CDR3 here is CASQLVPETQYF. The CDR3 bases are TGTGCCAGCCAACTAGTCCCCGAGACCCAGTACTTC.

The rearrangement uses TRBV6-5 and TRBJ2-5; D tentatively reads TRBD1 or TRBD2 (6 bases each). In germline, CDR1 is MNHEY, CDR2 SVGAGI. Trimming cost V 0 bases and J 6 bases, with 11 bases left between them. This CDR3 is 14 amino acids long. The CDR3 nucleotides read TGTGCCAGCAGTTACTCGAGGGGGGTACAGACCCAGTACTTC. This sequence encodes CASSYSRGVQTQYF.

V usage is TRBV2 and J usage is TRBJ1-1; D is uncertain. This CDR3 comprises 15 residues. The germline CDR1 and CDR2 sequences are SNHLY and FYNNEI. Trimming stripped 2 bases from V and 1 base from J, with 11 bases between. CDR3 in amino acids: CASSERFVPNTEAFF. CDR3 in DNA: TGTGCCAGCAGTGAACGGTTTGTACCGAACACTGAAGCTTTCTTT.

This chain connects TRBV6-6 to TRBJ1-2, with TRBD1 as a possible D gene (5 bases). The CDR3 is 15 residues long. Germline V gives CDR1 MNHNY, CDR2 SVGAGI (reference sequence). Deletions cut 0 bases from V and 10 bases from J, with 18 bases between. CDR3 sequence (DNA): TGTGCCAGCAGTTACTCGACAAGGGGAACAGGTGACTACACCTTC. Amino acids: CASSYSTRGTGDYTF.

The chain joins TRBV6-6 to TRBJ1-2, with TRBD1 identical over 7 bases. In germline, CDR1 is MNHNY, CDR2 SVGAGI (reference sequence). The CDR3 is made up of 14 amino acids. V dropped 6 bases and J dropped 4; count of bases not matched to a gene: 8. The DNA for the CDR3 is TGTGCCAGCAGCTCGAACAGGGGCCCCTATGGCTACACCTTC. Translation: CASSSNRGPYGYTF.

V is TRBV10-3 and J is TRBJ2-1, with TRBD2 as a possible D gene (7 bases). Germline V gene lookup returns CDR1 ENHRY and CDR2 SYGVKD. The CDR3 is 14 amino acids. Trimming removed 10 bases at V and 6 bases at J, with 19 bases between. CDR3 sequence (DNA): TGTGCCACCCTTTCAGGGGAGGGCCCCAATGAGCAGTTCTTC. This translates into CATLSGEGPNEQFF.

The chain employs TRBV29-1 and TRBJ1-3; possible D gene TRBD1, 5 bases. The CDR3 runs 14 residues. Germline CDR1 reads SQVTM; CDR2 reads ANQGSEA. Between the trimmed V and J ends, which lost 4 bases and 0 bases, there was a span of 10 bases. CDR3 sequence reads: CSVGDGISGNTIYF. CDR3 DNA: TGCAGCGTTGGGGACGGAATCTCTGGAAACACCATATATTTT.

The V call is TRBV7-2, the J call TRBJ1-1, with D perhaps matching TRBD1 (6 bases). CDR3 length: 13 amino acids. Germline assignment: CDR1 SGHTA and CDR2 FQGNSA. V lost 10 bases and J lost 0, with 12 bases in between. The CDR3 region is CANGGPLNTEAFF. The CDR3 DNA follows: TGTGCCAACGGGGGGCCGTTGAACACTGAAGCTTTCTTT.

The chain joins TRBV7-9 to TRBJ2-1; D gene unclear. Germline V CDR1 and CDR2: SEHNR, FQNEAQ (reference sequence). The V gene lost 1 base and the J gene lost 3 bases, with 4 bases spanning the gap. CDR3 length: 13 amino acids. The CDR3 loop is CASSLGFYNEQFF. As DNA, the CDR3 is TGTGCCAGCAGCTTAGGATTCTACAATGAGCAGTTCTTC. The full variable domain, completed using reference TRBV7-9 and TRBJ2-1, is DTGVSQNPRHKITKRGQNVTFRCDPISEHNRLYWYRQTLGQGPEFLTYFQNEAQLEKSRLLSDRFSAERPKGSFSTLEIQRTEQGDSAMYLCASSLGFYNEQFFGPGTRLTVL.

The V and J genes are TRBV6-5 and TRBJ2-3, with 7 positions matching TRBD1. This CDR3 is built from 16 residues. With V trimmed by 4 bases and J by 0 bases, 7 bases remained unmatched. The germline gives CDR1 MNHEY, CDR2 SVGAGI. In DNA, the CDR3 is TGTGCCAGCAGTTCGGGACAGAGAACTAGCACAGATACGCAGTATTTT. Protein sequence: CASSSGQRTSTDTQYF.

This chain connects TRBV5-8 to TRBJ2-2; TRBD2 aligns across 10 bases. Unmatched junction bases numbered 3, after V lost 1 base and J lost 0 bases. Germline lookup yields CDR1 SGHTS and CDR2 YDEGEE. CDR3 length equals 17 residues. The CDR3 sequence: CASSLSSGRSNTGELFF. CDR3 sequence (DNA): TGTGCCAGCAGCTTGTCTAGCGGGAGATCGAACACCGGGGAGCTGTTTTTT.

The V call is TRBV15, the J call TRBJ2-7, with TRBD2 identical over 8 bases. Unmatched junction bases numbered 5, after V lost 0 bases and J lost 4 bases. This CDR3 region has 15 residues. Germline V gene data show CDR1 as LNHNV and CDR2 as YYDKDF (reference sequence). The CDR3 DNA sequence: TGTGCCACCAGCAGAGATGAGTTAGCGGGATACGAGCAGTACTTC. Residues: CATSRDELAGYEQYF.